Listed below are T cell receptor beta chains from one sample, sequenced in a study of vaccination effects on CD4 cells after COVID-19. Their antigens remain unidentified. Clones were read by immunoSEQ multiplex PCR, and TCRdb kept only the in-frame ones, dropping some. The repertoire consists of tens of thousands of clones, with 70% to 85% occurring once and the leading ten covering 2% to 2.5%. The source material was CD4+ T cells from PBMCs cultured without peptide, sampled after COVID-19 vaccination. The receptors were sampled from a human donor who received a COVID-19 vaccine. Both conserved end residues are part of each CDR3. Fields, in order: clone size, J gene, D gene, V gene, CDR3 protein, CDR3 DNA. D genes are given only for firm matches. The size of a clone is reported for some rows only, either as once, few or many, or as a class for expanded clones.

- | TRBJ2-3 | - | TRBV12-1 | CASSSIPGTGGGEDTQYF | TGTGCCAGCAGCTCCATCCCCGGGACTGGAGGGGGGGAGGATACGCAGTATTTT
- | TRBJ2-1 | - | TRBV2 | CARPGHVFF | TGTGCCAGGCCGGGACATGTGTTCTTC
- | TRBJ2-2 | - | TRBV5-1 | CASSPWTPAGTGELFF | TGCGCCAGCAGCCCATGGACCCCGGCGGGCACCGGGGAGCTGTTTTTT
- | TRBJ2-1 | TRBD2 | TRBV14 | CASSPLGRGGHWGWQFF | TGTGCCAGCAGCCCCCTCGGGCGGGGGGGCCATTGGGGTTGGCAGTTCTTC
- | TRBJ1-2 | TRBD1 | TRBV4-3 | CASSRDSLNYGYTF | TGCGCCAGCAGCCGGGACAGCCTAAACTATGGCTACACCTTC
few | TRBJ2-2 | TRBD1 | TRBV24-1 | CATSDPGTGNTGELFF | TGTGCCACCAGTGACCCCGGGACAGGGAACACCGGGGAGCTGTTTTTT
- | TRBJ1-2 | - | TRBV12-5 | CASGLVVAGRGYGYTF | TGTGCTAGTGGTTTGGTAGTAGCGGGGAGGGGCTATGGCTACACCTTC
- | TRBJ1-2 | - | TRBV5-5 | CASSLVVNYGYTF | TGTGCCAGCAGCTTGGTTGTGAACTATGGCTACACCTTC
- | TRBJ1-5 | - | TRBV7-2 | CASSLGVRSNQPQHF | TGTGCCAGCAGCTTAGGGGTCCGGAGCAATCAGCCCCAGCATTTT
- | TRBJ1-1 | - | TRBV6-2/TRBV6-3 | CASSYGRDSTEAFF | TGTGCCAGCAGTTATGGTAGGGATTCCACTGAAGCTTTCTTT
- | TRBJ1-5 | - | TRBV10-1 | CASSESQHRPQHF | TGCGCCAGCAGTGAGTCACAGCATCGGCCCCAGCATTTT
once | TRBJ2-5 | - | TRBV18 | CASSPKRHGGETQYF | TGTGCCAGCTCACCGAAGAGACATGGGGGGGAGACCCAGTACTTC
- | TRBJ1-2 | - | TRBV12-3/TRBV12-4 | CASTSLGGQRYTF | TGTGCCAGCACCTCCTTGGGGGGACAACGCTACACCTTC
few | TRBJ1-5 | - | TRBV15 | CATSRDREARDNQPQHF | TGTGCCACCAGCAGAGATAGGGAGGCGCGGGATAATCAGCCCCAGCATTTT
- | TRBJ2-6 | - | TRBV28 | CASSFSRAGANVLTF | TGTGCCAGCAGTTTTAGTAGGGCCGGGGCCAACGTCCTGACTTTC
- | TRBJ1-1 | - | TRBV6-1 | CASSEALGQPNTEAFF | TGTGCCAGCAGTGAAGCGCTAGGACAGCCGAACACTGAAGCTTTCTTT
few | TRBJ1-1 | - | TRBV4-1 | CASSRITENTEAFF | TGCGCCAGCAGCCGGATAACAGAGAACACTGAAGCTTTCTTT
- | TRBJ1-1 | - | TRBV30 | CAWTKGGTEAFF | TGTGCCTGGACTAAGGGGGGGACTGAAGCTTTCTTT
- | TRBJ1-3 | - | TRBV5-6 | CASSLQSSGNTIYF | TGTGCCAGCAGCTTGCAGAGCTCTGGAAACACCATATATTTT
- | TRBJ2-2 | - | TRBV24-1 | CATSAQAIGELFF | TGTGCCACCAGTGCACAGGCCATCGGGGAGCTGTTTTTT
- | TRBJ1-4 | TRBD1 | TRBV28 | CASTLGRGQEKLFF | TGTGCCAGCACCCTGGGGAGGGGGCAGGAAAAACTGTTTTTT
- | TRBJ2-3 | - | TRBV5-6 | CASSSEVAQYF | TGTGCCAGCAGCTCCGAAGTTGCGCAGTATTTT
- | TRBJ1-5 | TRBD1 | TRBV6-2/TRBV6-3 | CASSYWQGAQYGNQPQHF | TGTGCCAGCAGTTACTGGCAGGGGGCTCAATATGGCAATCAGCCCCAGCATTTT
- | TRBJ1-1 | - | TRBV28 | CASSLRQENTEAFF | TGTGCCAGCAGTTTGAGACAAGAGAACACTGAAGCTTTCTTT
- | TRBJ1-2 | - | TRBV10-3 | CAISESLGVQAGGYTF | TGTGCCATCAGTGAGTCGCTCGGCGTCCAAGCCGGTGGCTACACCTTC
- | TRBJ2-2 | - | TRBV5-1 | CASSWERPVGELFF | TGCGCCAGCAGCTGGGAGAGGCCCGTAGGGGAGCTGTTTTTT
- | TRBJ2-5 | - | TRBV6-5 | CASSTVNQETQYF | TGTGCCAGCAGTACAGTGAACCAAGAGACCCAGTACTTC
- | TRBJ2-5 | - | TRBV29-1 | CSVEPMFRGSETQYF | TGCAGCGTTGAACCTATGTTTCGGGGGTCAGAGACCCAGTACTTC
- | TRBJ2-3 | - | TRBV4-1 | CASSQGRANLDTQYF | TGCGCCAGCAGCCAGGGAAGGGCTAATCTAGATACGCAGTATTTT
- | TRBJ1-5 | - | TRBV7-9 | CASSLTGHNQPQHF | TGTGCCAGCAGCTTAACAGGGCACAATCAGCCCCAGCATTTT
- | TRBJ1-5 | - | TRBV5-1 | CASSFIGDQPQHF | TGCGCCAGCAGCTTCATCGGAGATCAGCCCCAGCATTTT
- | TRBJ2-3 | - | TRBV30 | CAWRDGRSSTDTQYF | TGTGCCTGGAGGGACGGTCGGTCTAGCACAGATACGCAGTATTTT
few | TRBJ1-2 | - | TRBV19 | CASSLRQANYGYTF | TGTGCCAGTAGTCTTCGACAAGCTAACTATGGCTACACCTTC